This T cell receptor beta chain derives from a study of cytomegalovirus exposure and HLA in healthy donors. This PCR relied on a set of 60 Vbeta primers and 13 Jbeta primers. Only in-frame clones appear in the TCRdb table, and some are missing; sequencing was by immunoSEQ multiplex PCR. The profile shows roughly 160,000 clones, 65% to 85% of them singletons. The germline V gene encodes CDR1 MDHEN and CDR2 SYDVKM. Trimming shortened V by 0 bases and J by 6 bases, and 17 bases separated the two germline ends. This CDR3 comprises 17 residues. The sequence derives from a woman aged 25 to 39 in good health and CMV-seropositive. Sequencing was done on a sample of PBMCs. The V gene is TRBV28, the J gene TRBJ1-4, with a tentative D call TRBD1 (6 bases). In nucleotides, the CDR3 is TGTGCCAGCAGTTTATGGGACAGCTCCTCCTGGGATGAAAAACTGTTTTTT. Translation gives CASSLWDSSSWDEKLFF. The variable domain in full, with the rest retrieved from reference TRBV28 and TRBJ1-4, is DVKVTQSSRYLVKRTGEKVFLECVQDMDHENMFWYRQDPGLGLRLIYFSYDVKMKEKGDIPEGYSVSREKKERFSLILESASTNQTSMYLCASSLWDSSSWDEKLFFGSGTQLSVL.